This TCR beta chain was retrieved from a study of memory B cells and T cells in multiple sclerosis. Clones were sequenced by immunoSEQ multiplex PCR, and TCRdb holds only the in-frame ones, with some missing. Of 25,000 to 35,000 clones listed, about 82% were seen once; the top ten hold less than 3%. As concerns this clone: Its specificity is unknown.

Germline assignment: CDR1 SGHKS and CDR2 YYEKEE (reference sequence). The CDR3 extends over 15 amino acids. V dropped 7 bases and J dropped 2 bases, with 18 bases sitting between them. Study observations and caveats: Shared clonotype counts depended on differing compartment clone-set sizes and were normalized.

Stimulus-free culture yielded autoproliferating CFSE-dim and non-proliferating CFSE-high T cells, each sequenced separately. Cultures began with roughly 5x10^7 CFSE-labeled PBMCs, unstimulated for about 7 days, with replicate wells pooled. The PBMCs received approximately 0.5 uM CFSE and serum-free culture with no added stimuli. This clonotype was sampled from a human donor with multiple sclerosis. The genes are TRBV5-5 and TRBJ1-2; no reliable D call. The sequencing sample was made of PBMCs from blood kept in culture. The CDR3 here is CASYPGRRGNYGYTF. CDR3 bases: TGTGCCAGCTACCCCGGGAGGCGAGGGAACTATGGCTACACCTTC.